The 25 T cell receptor beta chains in this list originate from one sample, sequenced in a study of blood T cell repertoires in COVID-19. The data were produced by immunoSEQ multiplex PCR, yet TCRdb's version contains in-frame clones alone and is incomplete. Of tens of thousands of clones listed, approximately 84% are singletons. The specimen was peripheral blood. The source is a man aged 45 to 65 with active or convalescent COVID-19.

The J gene is TRBJ2-3, the V gene TRBV5-4, with D maybe TRBD2 (7 bases). Deletions cut 6 bases from V and 5 bases from J, with 19 bases between. CDR1 and CDR2 from the germline V gene are SGHNT and YYREEE (reference sequence). This CDR3 has 15 residues. The CDR3 DNA reads TGTGCCAGCATCGCACTTAGGGAGGGGGTAGATACGCAGTATTTT. This encodes CASIALREGVDTQYF.

This chain links TRBV19 with TRBJ1-1; TRBD1 aligns across 11 bases. This CDR3 has 15 residues. Germline-derived CDR1 and CDR2 are LNHDA and SQIVND (reference sequence). The trim removed 3 bases at V and 3 bases at J, leaving 3 bases unmatched. The CDR3 nucleotides read TGTGCCAGTAGTATTGGGACAGGGGGGTACACTGAAGCTTTCTTT. Protein: CASSIGTGGYTEAFF.

J is TRBJ2-1 and V is TRBV4-2, with 12 positions matching TRBD1. This CDR3 has 17 amino acids. V gave up 0 bases and J gave up 7 bases; unmatched junction bases: 7. Germline V gene sequence: CDR1 LGHNA, CDR2 YNFKEQ. The CDR3 DNA reads TGTGCCAGCAGCCAAGATCGAAGGGGACAGGGGGCAAATGAGCAGTTCTTC. Amino acid sequence: CASSQDRRGQGANEQFF.

The chain uses TRBV10-3 and TRBJ2-5, with D perhaps matching TRBD2 (5 bases). Germline loops: CDR1 ENHRY, CDR2 SYGVKD. Trimming took off 6 bases at V and 0 bases at J, with 14 bases between the two ends. CDR3 length equals 15 residues. The CDR3: CAISGIPTNQETQYF. In DNA, the CDR3 is TGTGCCATCAGCGGGATCCCGACTAACCAAGAGACCCAGTACTTC.

This chain connects TRBV27 to TRBJ1-6; weak D call: TRBD1 (6 bases). With 4 bases removed from V and 6 bases from J, the gap between germline ends came to 13 bases. The CDR3 extends over 15 amino acids. The germline CDR1 and CDR2 sequences are MNHEY and SMNVEV (reference sequence). The CDR3, as DNA: TGTGCCAGCAGTTCCGGGACACTAGGTAATTCACCCCTCCACTTT. The encoded protein is CASSSGTLGNSPLHF.

Only one count was recorded for this clone. The gene calls are TRBV19 and TRBJ2-1, with 10 nucleotides matching TRBD2. The CDR3 extends over 11 amino acids. Germline CDR1 LNHDA, CDR2 SQIVND (reference sequence). J was trimmed by 6 bases and V by 11 bases; bases with no gene match: 1. The CDR3 region is CAGLAANEQFF. For the CDR3, the DNA is TGTGCCGGACTAGCGGCCAATGAGCAGTTCTTC. The full variable domain, with the rest looked up from reference TRBV19 and TRBJ2-1, is DGGITQSPKYLFRKEGQNVTLSCEQNLNHDAMYWYRQDPGQGLRLIYYSQIVNDFQKGDIAEGYSVSREKKESFPLTVTSAQKNPTAFYLCAGLAANEQFFGPGTRLTVL.

This clone was observed a handful of times. This chain uses TRBV3-1 (or the pseudogene TRBV3-2) with TRBJ2-7, with 9 nucleotides matching TRBD2. The CDR3 runs 16 residues. V shed 5 bases, J shed 0 bases, and the junction held 8 bases outside the gene matches. Germline CDR1 LGHDT, CDR2 YNNKEL (reference sequence). Written as DNA, the CDR3 is TGTGCCAGCAGCAAAGGCGGGGGGGGTCCCTCCTACGAGCAGTACTTC. This sequence encodes CASSKGGGGPSYEQYF.

This chain links TRBV11-2 with TRBJ2-6; 7 bases are a match to TRBD2. The V gene's germline CDR1 is SGHAT and CDR2 FQNNGV. Germline trimming cut 2 bases from V and 2 bases from J; bases unmatched to any gene: 6. CDR3 size: 17 residues. The CDR3 region is CASSLPSGEAGANVLTF. For the CDR3, the DNA is TGTGCCAGCAGCTTACCCAGCGGGGAAGCTGGGGCCAACGTCCTGACTTTC.

The chain carries TRBV19 and TRBJ2-7; 8 bases map to TRBD1. The V gene's germline CDR1 is LNHDA and CDR2 SQIVND (reference sequence). This CDR3 is 15 amino acids long. Trimming cost V 3 bases and J 5 bases; bases outside gene matches: 9. CDR3 DNA sequence: TGTGCCAGTAGTATGGAGACTACAGGGGGGAACGAGCAGTACTTC. It codes for CASSMETTGGNEQYF.

The genes are TRBV11-2 and TRBJ2-2; D possibly corresponds to TRBD2 (6 bases). The germline gives CDR1 SGHAT, CDR2 FQNNGV. The CDR3 covers 16 residues. V lost 0 bases to trimming and J lost 0 bases, with 8 bases between them. The CDR3 region is CASSLDVAANTGELFF. As DNA, the CDR3 is TGTGCCAGCAGCTTAGATGTAGCGGCGAACACCGGGGAGCTGTTTTTT.

This clone appeared a single time. The DNA for the CDR3 is TGTGCCAGCAGTGCCGGACAGGGGCCGGGCACTGAAGCTTTCTTT. Protein sequence: CASSAGQGPGTEAFF. This rearrangement joins TRBV2 to TRBJ1-1; 9 nucleotides agree with TRBD1. Germline V gives CDR1 SNHLY, CDR2 FYNNEI. J was trimmed by 4 bases and V by 4 bases; bases with no gene match: 7. The CDR3 extends over 15 amino acids.

The chain couples TRBV19 to TRBJ2-7; 11 nucleotides align to TRBD2. V gave up 7 bases and J gave up 6 bases; unmatched junction bases: 11. CDR1 and CDR2 from the germline V gene are LNHDA and SQIVND (reference sequence). The CDR3 extends over 15 amino acids. CDR3 sequence: CASKGYSGGAGEQYF. The DNA for the CDR3 is TGTGCCAGTAAGGGATATAGCGGGGGGGCCGGCGAGCAGTACTTC.

This clone has just a few counts. The genes are TRBV2 and TRBJ1-5, with unresolved D. V shed 2 bases and J shed 1 base, with 6 bases lying between them. In germline, CDR1 is SNHLY, CDR2 FYNNEI. The CDR3 has 14 amino acids. The CDR3 sequence: CASSESGSNQPQHF. The CDR3 DNA follows: TGTGCCAGCAGTGAATCCGGGAGCAATCAGCCCCAGCATTTT.

This clone was counted between two and nine times. V is TRBV6-1 and J is TRBJ2-1; weak D call: TRBD2 (6 bases). This CDR3 contains 17 residues. The germline V and J ends were trimmed by 4 bases and 0 bases, with 16 bases remaining between them. From germline, CDR1 is MNHNS and CDR2 SASEGT. CDR3 amino acids: CASSALAGKSSYNEQFF. CDR3 nucleotides: TGTGCCAGCAGTGCTTTGGCGGGGAAAAGCTCCTACAATGAGCAGTTCTTC.

The V and J genes are TRBV5-6 and TRBJ2-2, with TRBD2 matching 9 bases. J gave up 2 bases and V 3 bases, and 8 bases lay outside the gene matches. CDR3 size: 17 residues. Germline lookup yields CDR1 SGHDT and CDR2 YYEEEE. The CDR3 bases are TGTGCCAGCAGCTCCACTTTAGCGGGGGATAACACCGGGGAGCTGTTTTTT. Its protein is CASSSTLAGDNTGELFF.

A word on this clone: Other nucleotide sequences from this sample produce the same CDR3. The chain has TRBV6-5 and TRBJ2-2; D is undetermined. Trimming pared 1 base from V and 0 bases from J, leaving 6 bases between. Germline V gene sequence: CDR1 MNHEY, CDR2 SVGAGI. The CDR3 has 15 residues. The CDR3 here is CASSYWQTNTGELFF. The DNA for the CDR3 is TGTGCCAGCAGTTACTGGCAAACGAACACCGGGGAGCTGTTTTTT.

This clone was recorded only once. The V and J genes are TRBV4-2 and TRBJ2-3; 12 positions agree with TRBD2. In germline, CDR1 is LGHNA, CDR2 YNFKEQ. CDR3 length: 17 residues. The junction had 5 bases not matched to a gene; V was cut back by 4 bases and J by 0 bases. CDR3 in DNA: TGTGCCAGCAGCCCTCTAGCGGGGGGGCCTAGCACAGATACGCAGTATTTT. Amino acids: CASSPLAGGPSTDTQYF.

The chain employs TRBV10-1 and TRBJ1-1, with 7 bases that match TRBD1. V was pared by 6 bases and J by 5 bases, with 6 bases of the junction left unmatched. The CDR3 spans 13 residues. CDR1 is WNHNN, CDR2 SYGVQD, per germline (reference sequence). The CDR3 DNA reads TGCGCCAGCAGCGGACAGGAGGGGACTGAAGCTTTCTTT. This codes for CASSGQEGTEAFF.

This clone appeared once. The chain employs TRBV7-9 and TRBJ2-7; 8 nucleotides match TRBD1. From germline, CDR1 is SEHNR and CDR2 FQNEAQ (reference sequence). The V gene end was trimmed by 2 bases and the J gene end by 5 bases; junction bases not matched to a gene: 2. CDR3 length: 13 amino acids. The CDR3 here is CASSLRQGHEQYF. The DNA of the CDR3 is TGTGCCAGCAGCTTAAGACAGGGGCACGAGCAGTACTTC.

This sequence joins TRBV7-2 and TRBJ2-3, with TRBD2 matching over 8 bases. CDR1 is SGHTA and CDR2 is FQGNSA in the germline V gene. The CDR3 loop spans 16 amino acids. The ends lost 1 base at V and 6 bases at J; junction bases unmatched: 9. This CDR3 reads CASSLGVSGGFDTQYF. In DNA form, the CDR3 reads TGTGCCAGCAGCTTAGGTGTCAGCGGGGGATTCGATACGCAGTATTTT.

This clone was detected only once. The chain uses TRBV2 and TRBJ2-7; TRBD2 might be the D (6 bases). The CDR3 is 17 amino acids. V gave up 0 bases and J gave up 5 bases, with 20 bases separating them. Germline V gives CDR1 SNHLY, CDR2 FYNNEI. The CDR3, as DNA: TGTGCCAGCAGTGAAGCGGGGGGTGGGAATAGGCGGCACGAGCAGTACTTC. Translating it yields CASSEAGGGNRRHEQYF.

V is TRBV6-5 and J is TRBJ2-7, with D perhaps matching TRBD1 (6 bases). CDR1 MNHEY and CDR2 SVGAGI come from the germline V gene. This CDR3 has 14 amino acids. V was pared by 6 bases and J by 3 bases, with 15 bases between. The CDR3 loop is CASRLMGQRYEQYF. CDR3 DNA sequence: TGTGCCAGCAGGTTGATGGGACAACGCTACGAGCAGTACTTC.

The chain has TRBV6-5 and TRBJ1-1; D gene unclear. CDR3 length equals 12 residues. The V gene's germline CDR1 is MNHEY and CDR2 SVGAGI. V shed 5 bases and J shed 3 bases, with 7 bases lying between them. The CDR3 nucleotides read TGTGCCAGCAGTAGACGGGACACTGAAGCTTTCTTT. As protein: CASSRRDTEAFF.

This chain links TRBV5-1 with TRBJ1-2; D perhaps matches TRBD1 (5 bases). CDR1 SGHRS and CDR2 YFSETQ come from the germline V gene. V was pared by 6 bases and J by 4 bases, with 19 bases between. The CDR3 covers 15 residues. CDR3 DNA: TGCGCCAGCACCCTGGAGGGACCAAGCTCCTATGGCTACACCTTC. This codes for CASTLEGPSSYGYTF.

This clone was detected a few times. The CDR3 spells CAWSGGQGENSPLHF. In DNA form, the CDR3 reads TGTGCCTGGAGTGGGGGACAGGGGGAGAATTCACCCCTCCACTTT. This rearrangement joins TRBV30 to TRBJ1-6; TRBD1 aligns across 11 bases. Trimming at V came to 1 base and at J to 7 bases, leaving 3 bases not matched to a gene. Germline CDR1 and CDR2: GTSNPN and SVGIG (reference sequence). This CDR3 has 15 amino acids.